A selection of T cell receptor beta chains follows, all from one sample in a study of regulatory T cells in long-lasting Graves disease. TCRdb processed the multiplex PCR reads anew with MiXCR; each CDR3 protein has one entry. This sample has around 500,000 distinct CDR3 sequences, with about 16% found just once. The sample was also reused in another study, on T cells in Graves' hyperthyroidism and ophthalmopathy.

The source was peripheral blood mononuclear cells (PBMCs), collected at new diagnosis, from a patient treated with antithyroid drugs. These receptors were collected from a woman aged 35 to 60 with Graves disease. CDR3s include the opening cysteine and the closing phenylalanine or tryptophan. The D gene is left open where the match is weak. Expanded clones get a size class; other rows say once, few or many, or leave the size out.

d_call	cdr3_length	j_call	clone_size	v_call	cdr3_nt	cdr3_aa
NA	15	TRBJ1-5	NA	TRBV6-7	TGTGCCAGCAGTTACTCGGCCCAGAACAATCAGCCCCAGCATTTT	CASSYSAQNNQPQHF
TRBD2	13	TRBJ2-3	many	TRBV2	TGTGCCAGTAGCGGGGGGGCCTCTGATACGCAGTATTTT	CASSGGASDTQYF
NA	16	TRBJ2-1	NA	TRBV12-3/TRBV12-4	TGTGCCAGCAATACCTTCCTATGGGGTTCCTACAATGAGCAGTTCTTC	CASNTFLWGSYNEQFF
NA	13	TRBJ1-5	few	TRBV19	TGTGCCAGTAGTATTGAGGGAGTACAGCCCCAGCATTTT	CASSIEGVQPQHF
NA	13	TRBJ2-2	few	TRBV10-3	TGTGCCATCAGCGCGCGGGACACCGGGGAGCTGTTTTTT	CAISARDTGELFF
NA	15	TRBJ1-3	few	TRBV10-3	TGTGCCATCAGTGGAGAAAAGAGTACTGGAAACACCATATATTTT	CAISGEKSTGNTIYF
NA	14	TRBJ2-7	NA	TRBV6-1	TGTGCCAGCAGCCAAAGGGGGGGGGCGGGCGAGCAGTACTTC	CASSQRGGAGEQYF
NA	14	TRBJ1-5	NA	TRBV9	TGTGCCAGCAGCTGGGTCCGGTGGGGGGTGCCCCAGCATTTT	CASSWVRWGVPQHF
NA	12	TRBJ1-5	many	TRBV12-3/TRBV12-4	TGTGCCAGCTGCGGAGCGAATCAGCCCCAGCATTTT	CASCGANQPQHF
NA	15	TRBJ1-1	NA	TRBV18	TGTGCCAGCTCACATGAACTGGGGGATTTGGCTGAAGCTTTCTTT	CASSHELGDLAEAFF
TRBD2	16	TRBJ2-3	many	TRBV28	TGTGCCAGCAGTTTGGGGGGGACGGCGAGCACAGATACGCAGTATTTT	CASSLGGTASTDTQYF
NA	14	TRBJ2-7	NA	TRBV9	TGTGCCAGCAGCCCTTCCGTCATACCCTACGAGCAGTACTTC	CASSPSVIPYEQYF
TRBD2	19	TRBJ2-1	NA	TRBV19	TGTGCCAGTAGTATCATGGGACTAGCGGGGGGAAACTCCTACAATGAGCAGTTCTTC	CASSIMGLAGGNSYNEQFF
NA	15	TRBJ2-7	NA	TRBV5-1	TGCGCCAGCAGCCCTTTGGAGGGACAGACCTACGAGCAGTACTTC	CASSPLEGQTYEQYF
NA	15	TRBJ2-1	few	TRBV30	TGTGCCTGGACCGACGGGGCATTCTCCTACAATGAGCAGTTCTTC	CAWTDGAFSYNEQFF
NA	11	TRBJ1-2	many	TRBV20-1	TGCAGTGCTAGAGCGGGTTGGGGCTACACCTTC	CSARAGWGYTF
TRBD1	17	TRBJ2-3	few	TRBV4-1	TGCGCCAGCAGCCGGGGCCGCGGACAGGGAGGAACAGATACGCAGTATTTT	CASSRGRGQGGTDTQYF
TRBD2	16	TRBJ2-7	few	TRBV20-1	TGCAGTGCTAGACCCTTAGCGGGGGGATCCTCCTACGAGCAGTACTTC	CSARPLAGGSSYEQYF
TRBD2	17	TRBJ2-5	NA	TRBV5-5	TGTGCCAGCAGCTTGGCCGGTGCGCTAGCGGCCCAAGAGACCCAGTACTTC	CASSLAGALAAQETQYF
NA	13	TRBJ1-1	few	TRBV29-1	TGCAGCGTCCGACCCTCTAGAGAGGTTGAAGCTTTCTTT	CSVRPSREVEAFF
TRBD1	14	TRBJ2-7	few	TRBV6-1	TGTGCCAGCAGTCCTAACAGGGGGCTCGACGAGCAGTACTTC	CASSPNRGLDEQYF
NA	13	TRBJ2-5	NA	TRBV27	TGTGCCAGCAGTTTTGGTCAGGGGAAGACCCAGTACTTC	CASSFGQGKTQYF
TRBD1	14	TRBJ1-2	many	TRBV6-1	TGTGCCAGCAGTGACGGACAGGGTCGATATGGCTACACCTTC	CASSDGQGRYGYTF
TRBD2	13	TRBJ2-5	NA	TRBV28	TGTGCCACTAAGCGGGGGGGCTTGGAGACCCAGTACTTC	CATKRGGLETQYF
NA	13	TRBJ2-7	NA	TRBV19	TGTGCCACTTCCTACAGCCCGTCCTACGAGCAGTACTTC	CATSYSPSYEQYF
NA	13	TRBJ2-1	many	TRBV12-3/TRBV12-4	TGTGCCAGCAGTCAGGCGGGTGACAATGAGCAGTTCTTC	CASSQAGDNEQFF
TRBD1	14	TRBJ1-3	few	TRBV2	TGTGCCAGCAGTGGGGACAGGAGTGGAAACACCATATATTTT	CASSGDRSGNTIYF
TRBD1	16	TRBJ1-4	few	TRBV5-1	TGCGCCAGCAGCCTAGGACAGGGCTCAACTAATGAAAAACTGTTTTTT	CASSLGQGSTNEKLFF
TRBD1	14	TRBJ1-1	many	TRBV5-1	TGTGCCAGCAGCCGGTGGGACAGGAACACTGAAGCTTTCTTT	CASSRWDRNTEAFF
TRBD1	14	TRBJ1-2	NA	TRBV29-1	TGCAGCGTCGGGGCCCCGGACAGGGTGGGGGGCTACACCTTC	CSVGAPDRVGGYTF
TRBD1	18	TRBJ1-5	NA	TRBV12-5	TGTGCTAGTGGTTTGGGACAGGGGGCGAATCGTGGCAATCAGCCCCAGCATTTT	CASGLGQGANRGNQPQHF